This T cell receptor (beta chain) emerged from a study of T-cell reconstitution after alpha-beta-depleted transplantation in children. The germline V gene has CDR1 LNHNV and CDR2 YYDKDF (reference sequence). Trimming cost V 0 bases and J 2 bases; bases outside gene matches: 6. The CDR3 covers 16 residues. In its sample, this clonotype was seen a few times. Unique molecular identifiers featured in how the TCRbeta library was prepared. TCRdb itself ran the PCR reads through MiXCR, one entry per CDR3 protein. This table has 600,000 to 700,000 distinct CDR3 sequences, roughly 15% appearing once. The receptor was derived from a human donor who donated a stem cell graft to a child with acute myeloid leukemia. Sequences were derived from PBMCs from the stem cell graft donor, sampled from the stem cell graft. The rearrangement links TRBV15 to TRBJ2-5, with 7 bases lining up with TRBD1. The chain's CDR3 is CATSREDRAPQETQYF. CDR3 DNA: TGTGCCACCAGCAGAGAAGACAGGGCCCCTCAAGAGACCCAGTACTTC.